This TCR beta chain emerged from a study of cytomegalovirus exposure and HLA in healthy donors. Study context: In a previous analysis, approximately 110 million unique TCR beta sequences were found from approximately 180 million T cells.

This clone was detected only a few times. Its antigen is currently unknown. Study findings and constraints: There were a few CMV-associated chains whose specificity for CMV antigens was confirmed in vitro. The sole available immune exposure information was CMV serostatus.

Use of 60 Vbeta and 13 Jbeta primers characterized the PCR. This table comes from immunoSEQ multiplex PCR, and its TCRdb copy is limited to in-frame clones, with some not included. The sample has about 200,000 clones, 65% to 85% seen once. Losses at the gene ends were 10 bases for V and 4 bases for J; bases not matched to a gene: 15. This CDR3 contains 16 residues. CDR1 is LGHNT and CDR2 is FRNRAP in the germline V gene. The TCR originated in a man between 25 and 39 years old in good health and CMV-seronegative. Material for sequencing was PBMCs. V and J are TRBV12-5 and TRBJ1-5, with 8 bases matching TRBD1. The CDR3 DNA is TGTGCTAATACCCAGGGGGCAAGAAGCTCAAATCAGCCCCAGCATTTT. It specifies CANTQGARSSNQPQHF.